The clone carrying this T cell receptor (beta chain) was detected many times. Its antigen is currently unknown. The sample belongs to a study of regulatory T cells in long-lasting Graves disease. The CDR3 covers 16 residues. The J segment lost 5 bases and the V segment lost 1 base, leaving 8 bases of the junction unmatched. Germline V gives CDR1 LNHNV, CDR2 YYDKDF (reference sequence). Overall study findings and caveats: With persistent disease, TRBV28, TRBJ1-2 and TRBJ2-5 were the favored segments. New patients shared about a thousand public clonotypes, fewer than the approximately 3,000 shared by persistent patients. Thyroid tissue went unexamined; only peripheral blood was analyzed.

Time point in this sample: newly diagnosed GD, antithyroid drugs for less than 3 months. Extracted RNA from PBMCs served as the source of the TCR library. Combining iRepertoire HTBI primers with Arm-PCR of CDR3 regions, the authors built TCR beta libraries. Per the authors' pipeline: Samples collectively showed 62 TRBV and more than 11 TRBJ segments. TCRdb independently ran MiXCR on the multiplex PCR reads; one entry per CDR3 protein. For this entry, the V and J calls and clone size follow TCRdb and not the study's own pipeline. The sample shows 200,000 to 250,000 distinct CDR3 sequences, just over 20% of them seen only once.

Here the sequenced sample was peripheral blood mononuclear cells (PBMCs), taken at new diagnosis, from a patient treated with antithyroid drugs. The clonotype originates from a female donor with Graves disease. This chain links TRBV15 with TRBJ2-5; TRBD2 matches 9 bases. This CDR3 reads CATSRGASGVGETQYF. In nucleotides, the CDR3 is TGTGCCACCAGCAGAGGGGCTAGCGGGGTAGGGGAGACCCAGTACTTC.